The 21 T cell receptor beta chains reported below all come from one sample, sequenced in a study of cytomegalovirus exposure and HLA in healthy donors. The repertoire was sequenced with immunoSEQ multiplex PCR; TCRdb's copy has only in-frame clones and lacks some. The table includes about 200,000 clones, approximately 78% detected once. Sample: PBMCs. These receptors were collected from a woman in her thirties in good health and CMV-seronegative.

The rearrangement joins TRBV5-7 to TRBJ2-3; tentatively, D is TRBD1 (6 bases). TRBV5-7 carries the ORF label, with uncertain function. This CDR3 comprises 18 residues. Trimming removed 1 base from V and 1 base from J, with 19 bases in between. The CDR3 nucleotides read TGTGCCAGCAGCTTGAGACCGGACAGAGACCTCTGCACAGATACGCAGTATTTT. The encoded protein is CASSLRPDRDLCTDTQYF.

J is TRBJ2-1 and V is TRBV2; 13 positions match TRBD2. CDR1 and CDR2 (germline): SNHLY, FYNNEI. The CDR3 contains 18 residues. V lost 7 bases, J lost 8 bases, and 17 bases stayed unmatched. The CDR3 here is CASKVYPPTSGRVHEQFF. The CDR3 nucleotides read TGTGCCAGCAAGGTTTATCCCCCCACTAGCGGGAGGGTCCATGAGCAGTTCTTC.

This rearrangement joins TRBV2 to TRBJ2-7; D is undetermined. CDR1 and CDR2 from the germline V gene are SNHLY and FYNNEI. The CDR3 is 13 amino acids. V shed 3 bases and J shed 4 bases, with 10 bases lying between them. DNA of the CDR3: TGTGCCAGCAGTGAGCTCGCCGGGTACGAGCAGTACTTC. Translated: CASSELAGYEQYF. The full variable domain, rest sourced from reference TRBV2 and TRBJ2-7, is EPEVTQTPSHQVTQMGQEVILRCVPISNHLYFYWYRQILGQKVEFLVSFYNNEISEKSEIFDDQFSVERPDGSNFTLKIRSTKLEDSAMYFCASSELAGYEQYFGPGTRLTVT.

The chain joins TRBV5-1 to TRBJ2-5; D may be TRBD1 (5 bases). From germline, CDR1 is SGHRS and CDR2 YFSETQ. Trimming pared 3 bases from V and 9 bases from J, leaving 18 bases between. The CDR3 consists of 14 residues. The DNA of the CDR3 is TGCGCCAGCAGCTCGGACATACCTAAGAGACCCCAGTACTTC. It translates to CASSSDIPKRPQYF.

The chain combines TRBV27 with TRBJ2-7; 9 bases match TRBD1. Losses at the gene ends were 4 bases for V and 4 bases for J; bases not matched to a gene: 5. Per germline, CDR1 MNHEY and CDR2 SMNVEV (reference sequence). This CDR3 has 14 residues. The DNA of the CDR3 is TGTGCCAGCAGTTACGGGGACAGGGTATACGAGCAGTACTTC. As protein: CASSYGDRVYEQYF.

V usage is TRBV27 and J usage is TRBJ2-7, with D tentatively TRBD1 (6 bases). The CDR3 is 14 amino acids. Trimming cost V 8 bases and J 6 bases, with 20 bases left between them. Germline CDR1 is MNHEY and CDR2 is SMNVEV (reference sequence). The CDR3 loop reads CASRPFTGPLEQYF. The CDR3 DNA reads as TGTGCCAGCCGCCCCTTCACAGGGCCGCTCGAGCAGTACTTC.

J is TRBJ2-7 and V is TRBV19; maybe TRBD2 (5 bases). Trimming left V 7 bases short and J 7 bases short, with 17 bases between. This CDR3 has 13 amino acids. Germline V gene data show CDR1 as LNHDA and CDR2 as SQIVND (reference sequence). DNA of the CDR3: TGTGCCAGTACCCCCTCTGGTAGGAGGGAGCAGTACTTC. It encodes CASTPSGRREQYF.

This clone was detected a few times. V and J are TRBV7-9 and TRBJ1-1; D uncertain. The CDR3 is 13 amino acids. Per germline, CDR1 SEHNR and CDR2 FQNEAQ (reference sequence). V was clipped by 3 bases and J by 6 bases, with 11 bases between them. CDR3 DNA sequence: TGTGCCAGCAGCTTTGGGAGGCTCGCTGAAGCTTTCTTT. Translated, it gives CASSFGRLAEAFF. Full variable domain (outside the CDR3, taken from reference TRBV7-9 and TRBJ1-1): DTGVSQNPRHKITKRGQNVTFRCDPISEHNRLYWYRQTLGQGPEFLTYFQNEAQLEKSRLLSDRFSAERPKGSFSTLEIQRTEQGDSAMYLCASSFGRLAEAFFGQGTRLTVV.

The genes are TRBV7-8 and TRBJ1-1; D gene uncertain. The germline V and J ends were trimmed by 3 bases and 1 base, with 6 bases remaining between them. The CDR3 length is 13 residues. Germline V gene data show CDR1 as SGHVS and CDR2 as FQNEAQ. The CDR3 bases are TGTGCCAGCAGCTTCGGAGAGAACACTGAAGCTTTCTTT. This codes for CASSFGENTEAFF.

V gene TRBV5-4 combines with J gene TRBJ1-4; D possibly corresponds to TRBD1 (6 bases). The germline CDR1 and CDR2 sequences are SGHNT and YYREEE (reference sequence). The CDR3 consists of 17 residues. Trimming shortened V by 4 bases and J by 4 bases, and 20 bases separated the two germline ends. The DNA for the CDR3 is TGTGCCAGCAGCCCCCGGGCACGGGGAGGGGGTAATGAAAAACTGTTTTTT. This encodes CASSPRARGGGNEKLFF.

This rearrangement joins TRBV6-1 to TRBJ2-7; D uncertain. The germline V and J ends were trimmed by 1 base and 5 bases, with 12 bases remaining between them. CDR3 length: 14 amino acids. Germline V gene lookup returns CDR1 MNHNS and CDR2 SASEGT. DNA for the CDR3: TGTGCCAGCAGTGAAGTAGCAGAGAGCAACGAGCAGTACTTC. This codes for CASSEVAESNEQYF.

The chain combines TRBV5-5 with TRBJ2-5; a possible D gene is TRBD1 (5 bases). Looked up from germline, CDR1 is SGHKS and CDR2 is YYEKEE (reference sequence). This CDR3 has 13 amino acids. V was cut by 4 bases and J by 2 bases, with 9 bases left in between. CDR3 amino acids: CASSATGQETQYF. The DNA for the CDR3 is TGTGCCAGCAGCGCCACAGGACAAGAGACCCAGTACTTC. The whole variable domain, filled in from reference TRBV5-5 and TRBJ2-5, reads DAGVTQSPTHLIKTRGQQVTLRCSPISGHKSVSWYQQVLGQGPQFIFQYYEKEERGRGNFPDRFSARQFPNYSSELNVNALLLGDSALYLCASSATGQETQYFGPGTRLLVL.

The chain is built from TRBV19 and TRBJ2-7; 7 bases agree with TRBD2. Germline CDR1 and CDR2: LNHDA and SQIVND (reference sequence). CDR3 length: 12 residues. Losses at the gene ends were 8 bases for V and 4 bases for J; bases not matched to a gene: 5. CDR3 bases: TGTGCCAGTGGACCGGGACTATACGAGCAGTACTTC. As protein: CASGPGLYEQYF.

V gene TRBV5-1 combines with J gene TRBJ2-7, with a possible D match to TRBD2 (5 bases). Germline V gives CDR1 SGHRS, CDR2 YFSETQ. V shed 3 bases and J shed 1 base, with 14 bases lying between them. CDR3 length: 15 residues. The CDR3 bases are TGCGCCAGCAGCTGGCTCGGGGTTCCGTCCTACGAGCAGTACTTC. It translates to CASSWLGVPSYEQYF. Together with reference TRBV5-1 and TRBJ2-7, the CDR3 gives the full variable domain: KAGVTQTPRYLIKTRGQQVTLSCSPISGHRSVSWYQQTPGQGLQFLFEYFSETQRNKGNFPGRFSGRQFSNSRSEMNVSTLELGDSALYLCASSWLGVPSYEQYFGPGTRLTVT.

The genes are TRBV7-9 and TRBJ2-2; 13 bases match TRBD2. In germline, CDR1 is SEHNR, CDR2 FQNEAQ (reference sequence). V was pared by 6 bases and J by 6 bases, with 7 bases of the junction left unmatched. There are 16 residues in the CDR3. CDR3 sequence (DNA): TGTGCCAGCAGTTCTGTACTAGCGGGAGGGCCCGGGGAGCTGTTTTTT. Amino acid sequence: CASSSVLAGGPGELFF.

This sequence joins TRBV5-4 and TRBJ2-6, with D unclear. The CDR3 consists of 16 residues. V was clipped by 2 bases and J by 4 bases, with 13 bases between them. CDR1 is SGHNT, CDR2 YYREEE, per germline (reference sequence). The CDR3 region has the DNA TGTGCCAGCAGCTTTGTATCGGCGGTAGGGGCCAACGTCCTGACTTTC. It specifies CASSFVSAVGANVLTF.

This chain uses TRBV5-1 with TRBJ1-4; weak D call: TRBD1 (5 bases). The CDR3 runs 16 residues. Germline lookup yields CDR1 SGHRS and CDR2 YFSETQ. V was shortened by 1 base and J by 8 bases, with 18 bases between the two germline ends. The CDR3 sequence is CASSLSPEGALEKLFF. In DNA, the CDR3 is TGCGCCAGCAGCTTGTCCCCGGAAGGGGCATTAGAAAAACTGTTTTTT.

The chain is built from TRBV7-2 and TRBJ1-1; D is uncertain. Trimming removed 2 bases from V and 5 bases from J, with 12 bases in between. This CDR3 is 14 amino acids long. Germline V gene sequence: CDR1 SGHTA, CDR2 FQGNSA. The CDR3 DNA follows: TGTGCCAGCAGCTTACCCAAGGGAGGAACTGAAGCTTTCTTT. Protein sequence: CASSLPKGGTEAFF.

V is TRBV7-3 and J is TRBJ2-2, with TRBD2 matching 7 bases. CDR3 length: 14 amino acids. The germline V gene encodes CDR1 SGHTA and CDR2 FQGTGA. With V trimmed by 2 bases and J by 6 bases, 3 bases remained unmatched. CDR3 nucleotides: TGTGCCAGCAGCTTAGGGAGGGGTCCCGGGGAGCTGTTTTTT. Amino acid sequence: CASSLGRGPGELFF.

The chain links TRBV12-1 to TRBJ2-7; TRBD1 is the table's D call, not checked against the DNA. TRBV12-1 is tagged as a pseudogene. CDR3 length: 15 amino acids. The CDR3 DNA reads as TGTGCCAGCAGCTTCCCTGGGCCGCCCAACTACGAGCAGTACTTC. This encodes CASSFPGPPNYEQYF.

The chain combines TRBV18 with TRBJ2-7, with D hard to call. This CDR3 is 15 amino acids long. From germline, CDR1 is KGHSH and CDR2 LQKENI. V was shortened by 3 bases and J by 0 bases, with 12 bases between the two germline ends. This CDR3 is CASSPSPRGSYEQYF. CDR3 in DNA: TGTGCCAGCTCACCTAGTCCCCGAGGCTCCTACGAGCAGTACTTC.